This T cell receptor beta chain was sequenced in a study of blood T cell repertoires in COVID-19. About the research overall: Collection of acute and convalescent COVID-19 samples took place in the United States, Italy and Spain. T cells, B-cell-depleted T cells, or PBMCs provided the cDNA or gDNA that served as material.

From germline, CDR1 is MNHNY and CDR2 SVGAGI (reference sequence). CDR3 length equals 13 residues. V gave up 6 bases and J gave up 0 bases, with 8 bases separating them. As processed by the authors: Amplification with reference gene primers provided the estimates of nucleated cell counts. Sequencing was performed with immunoSEQ multiplex PCR; in TCRdb, only in-frame clones are kept and a portion is missing. From that table come the V and J calls and clone size; the DNA was used to work out D and trimming. The sample records 350,000 or so clones, around 90% being singletons. Sequenced: peripheral blood. The source is a man younger than 35 with active or convalescent COVID-19. The chain carries TRBV6-6 and TRBJ1-2; D ambiguous. CDR3: CASRPAANYGYTF. The CDR3 DNA sequence: TGTGCCAGCAGACCCGCGGCTAACTATGGCTACACCTTC.